This T cell receptor (beta chain) was identified during a study of beta chain features in type 1 diabetes. Study-level findings and limits: A possible short-template PCR bias applies equally to patients and controls. Researchers reported that naive, central memory and Treg TCRB repertoires appeared more similar in patients than in healthy donors. Type 1 diabetes patients had TCRB CDR3s that were shorter (moderately but significantly so) in all four CD4+ subsets.

Details on this clone: Its antigen is unidentified.

Sorting based on CD45RO/CCR7/CD25/CD127/CD95/CD27 separated CD4+ naive, central memory, regulatory and stem cell-like memory cells. Sorted populations all had greater than 98% purity. Sequenced material consisted of expressed TCRB transcripts (all of the isolated RNA was reverse transcribed). Repertoires were generated with immunoSEQ multiplex PCR, while TCRdb's copy carries only in-frame clones and drops some. The sample records some 640,000 clones, more than 13% being singletons. The sequence derives from a man aged 18-30 years with type 1 diabetes. The specimen sequenced was naive CD4+ T cells from blood.

CDR3 in DNA: TGTGCCAGCGGAAAAGGGACTAGCGGGCGCGGAGATACGCAGTATTTT. It translates to CASGKGTSGRGDTQYF. This chain joins TRBV2 and TRBJ2-3, with TRBD2 matching over 12 bases. The CDR3 runs to 16 residues. Trimming removed 8 bases from V and 5 bases from J; junction bases left unmatched: 11. Germline V gene sequence: CDR1 SNHLY, CDR2 FYNNEI.